The 25 T cell receptor beta chains listed next were all sequenced from one sample in a study of blood T cell repertoires in COVID-19. Some clones are missing from TCRdb's copy, which holds only in-frame ones; the method was immunoSEQ multiplex PCR. Seen here are 200,000 to 250,000 clones, around three quarters observed once, and the top ten hold about 5.5%. The sample taken for sequencing was peripheral blood. Receptors were obtained from a woman aged 65 to 85 with acute or convalescent COVID-19.

This chain's CDR3 is CASSRRTGGRGETQYF. The CDR3, as DNA: TGTGCCAGCAGCCGACGGACAGGGGGCAGGGGAGAGACCCAGTACTTC. This chain uses TRBV3-1 (or the pseudogene TRBV3-2) with TRBJ2-5, with TRBD1 matching 11 bases. CDR1 and CDR2 from the germline V gene are LGHDT and YNNKEL (reference sequence). The CDR3 spans 16 residues. Trimming removed 4 bases from V and 4 bases from J; junction bases left unmatched: 8.

V is TRBV7-3 and J is TRBJ2-3; TRBD1 aligns across 7 bases. Per germline, CDR1 SGHTA and CDR2 FQGTGA. The CDR3 sequence is 14 residues long. V dropped 5 bases and J dropped 2; count of bases not matched to a gene: 4. DNA for the CDR3: TGTGCCAGCAGCCCCGACAGGGTCACAGATACGCAGTATTTT. It codes for CASSPDRVTDTQYF.

The chain is built from TRBV10-3 and TRBJ1-5; unclear D gene. Germline V gives CDR1 ENHRY, CDR2 SYGVKD. V lost 2 bases and J lost 3, with 14 bases in between. The CDR3 contains 16 residues. The CDR3 reads CAISEVGRPNNQPQHF. The CDR3 DNA sequence: TGTGCCATCAGTGAGGTGGGCAGACCGAACAATCAGCCCCAGCATTTT.

V gene TRBV30 combines with J gene TRBJ1-6; D possibly corresponds to TRBD1 (5 bases). Trimming pared 7 bases from V and 6 bases from J, leaving 13 bases between. This CDR3 is 13 amino acids long. Germline V CDR1 and CDR2: GTSNPN, SVGIG (reference sequence). The CDR3 sequence: CAFTRDFNSPLHF. As DNA, the CDR3 is TGTGCCTTCACCCGGGACTTTAATTCACCCCTCCACTTT.

The chain combines TRBV10-2 with TRBJ1-1; tentatively, D is TRBD1 (6 bases). Trimming pared 4 bases from V and 0 bases from J, leaving 9 bases between. Germline CDR1 is WSHSY and CDR2 is SAAADI. This CDR3 is built from 14 residues. CDR3 residues: CASSADRVNTEAFF. The CDR3 DNA follows: TGCGCCAGCAGTGCGGACAGAGTGAACACTGAAGCTTTCTTT.

The CDR3 sequence: CASSQGRGYGYTF. Here the CDR3 DNA reads TGCGCCAGCAGCCAGGGCAGGGGATATGGCTACACCTTC. The chain carries TRBV4-1 and TRBJ1-2; D perhaps matches TRBD1 (6 bases). Trimming stripped 3 bases from V and 5 bases from J, with 10 bases between. CDR1 and CDR2 from the germline V gene are MGHRA and YSYEKL. The CDR3 runs 13 residues.

This clone has just one count. CDR3 region: CASSSPRTGTTTPYEQYF. Written as DNA, the CDR3 is TGTGCCAGCAGCTCTCCTAGGACCGGGACTACAACCCCCTACGAGCAGTACTTC. The V gene is TRBV5-4, the J gene TRBJ2-7, with TRBD2 identical over 7 bases. Germline V gene sequence: CDR1 SGHNT, CDR2 YYREEE (reference sequence). With 3 bases clipped from V and 2 bases from J, the junction kept 17 bases outside the gene matches. The CDR3 length is 18 residues.

The table lists this clone with a count of one. The rearrangement links TRBV11-2 to TRBJ2-7, with a tentative D call TRBD2 (6 bases). The germline CDR1 and CDR2 sequences are SGHAT and FQNNGV. The V gene lost 2 bases and the J gene lost 6 bases, with 17 bases spanning the gap. The CDR3 runs 15 residues. As DNA, the CDR3 is TGTGCCAGCAGCTTAAGGGCTAGCGAGGGCTCCGAGCAGTACTTC. Translated, it gives CASSLRASEGSEQYF.

The chain is built from TRBV5-1 and TRBJ1-1; the D gene is possibly TRBD1 (6 bases). V was pared by 4 bases and J by 5 bases, with 15 bases between. This CDR3 is 14 amino acids long. Germline V gene sequence: CDR1 SGHRS, CDR2 YFSETQ. In nucleotides, the CDR3 is TGCGCCAGCAGCCCTTACGGGACAAAGACTGAAGCTTTCTTT. This gives the protein CASSPYGTKTEAFF.

The rearrangement joins TRBV27 to TRBJ1-5; a possible D gene is TRBD1 (5 bases). Germline values: CDR1 MNHEY, CDR2 SMNVEV (reference sequence). This CDR3 comprises 15 residues. Trimming stripped 2 bases from V and 6 bases from J, with 14 bases between. The CDR3, as DNA: TGTGCCAGCAGTTTAGATGCGGGGGTTGGTCAGCCCCAGCATTTT. Encoded protein: CASSLDAGVGQPQHF.

The J gene is TRBJ2-1, the V gene TRBV19, with D possibly being TRBD2 (5 bases). This CDR3 spans 14 amino acids. V gave up 1 base and J gave up 7 bases, with 11 bases separating them. In germline, CDR1 is LNHDA, CDR2 SQIVND (reference sequence). CDR3 region: CASSIARTRNEQFF. The DNA for the CDR3 is TGTGCCAGTAGTATAGCCCGGACTCGGAATGAGCAGTTCTTC.

A single count supports this clone. The rearrangement joins TRBV10-2 to TRBJ2-3; 11 positions match TRBD2. V lost 6 bases to trimming and J lost 1 base; unmatched junction nucleotides: 3. The CDR3 covers 15 residues. Germline loops: CDR1 WSHSY, CDR2 SAAADI. This chain's CDR3 is CASSRGLAGTDTQYF. CDR3 coding DNA: TGCGCCAGCAGCCGGGGACTAGCGGGCACAGATACGCAGTATTTT.

V and J are TRBV24-1 and TRBJ2-1; TRBD1 might be the D (6 bases). This CDR3 region has 18 residues. Germline V CDR1 and CDR2: KGHDR, SFDVKD. The V end lost 4 bases, the J end lost 0 bases, and 18 bases lay between the germline ends. For the CDR3, the DNA is TGTGCCACCAGTGACCCGGACAGTCGGGAAAGCTCCTACAATGAGCAGTTCTTC. Translated, it gives CATSDPDSRESSYNEQFF.

V and J are TRBV15 and TRBJ1-4; D is unresolved. This CDR3 is 15 amino acids long. V lost 4 bases to trimming and J lost 0 bases, with 9 bases between them. CDR1 LNHNV and CDR2 YYDKDF come from the germline V gene (reference sequence). CDR3 region: CATSTDTTTNEKLFF. In DNA form, the CDR3 reads TGTGCCACCAGCACCGACACCACAACTAATGAAAAACTGTTTTTT.

The CDR3 nucleotides are TGCGCCAGCAGCTTGGGCAGCGGATTGACGTACGAGCAGTACTTC. It codes for CASSLGSGLTYEQYF. The chain uses TRBV5-1 and TRBJ2-7, with D possibly TRBD2 on 5 matching bases. V lost 0 bases and J 4 bases, leaving 14 bases between the germline ends. This CDR3 region has 15 residues. CDR1 is SGHRS, CDR2 YFSETQ, per germline.

This clone was recorded once. The rearrangement links TRBV19 to TRBJ1-4; 8 bases match TRBD1. In germline, CDR1 is LNHDA, CDR2 SQIVND (reference sequence). This CDR3 is 14 amino acids long. V was clipped by 5 bases and J by 6 bases; unmatched bases: 5. The CDR3 coding sequence is TGTGCCAGTAGTCGCCAGGGGGCTGATGAAAAACTGTTTTTT. This gives the protein CASSRQGADEKLFF.

This clone was seen only once. This chain links TRBV27 with TRBJ2-1; TRBD2 matches at 9 bases. The trim removed 6 bases at V and 5 bases at J, leaving 11 bases unmatched. The germline CDR1 and CDR2 sequences are MNHEY and SMNVEV (reference sequence). This CDR3 has 16 amino acids. The CDR3 bases are TGTGCCAGCAGCCCAAAGGATAGCGGGGGCAACAATGAGCAGTTCTTC. It encodes CASSPKDSGGNNEQFF.

V and J are TRBV7-3 and TRBJ1-1; a weak D match, TRBD1 (5 bases). CDR3 length: 14 amino acids. The ends were cut back, 1 base at V and 5 bases at J, with 11 bases in the middle. CDR1 and CDR2 from the germline V gene are SGHTA and FQGTGA. The CDR3 here is CASSLMGGTTEAFF. The CDR3 nucleotides read TGTGCCAGCAGCTTAATGGGGGGTACGACTGAAGCTTTCTTT.

The V gene is TRBV27, the J gene TRBJ2-2, with 8 bases that match TRBD2. Germline V gene sequence: CDR1 MNHEY, CDR2 SMNVEV (reference sequence). V lost 3 bases and J lost 7; bases outside the gene matches: 10. The CDR3 is 16 residues long. The CDR3 loop is CASSFGLAGQGGELFF. In nucleotides, the CDR3 is TGTGCCAGCAGTTTTGGGCTAGCGGGTCAGGGCGGGGAGCTGTTTTTT.

The chain has TRBV5-4 and TRBJ2-7, with D perhaps matching TRBD1 (5 bases). V lost 4 bases and J 2 bases, leaving 13 bases between the germline ends. Germline V CDR1 and CDR2: SGHNT, YYREEE (reference sequence). The CDR3 has 14 residues. The CDR3 region is CASSLQVDPYEQYF. CDR3 nucleotide sequence: TGTGCCAGCAGCCTACAGGTGGACCCCTACGAGCAGTACTTC. Full variable domain (rest looked up from reference TRBV5-4 and TRBJ2-7): ETGVTQSPTHLIKTRGQQVTLRCSSQSGHNTVSWYQQALGQGPQFIFQYYREEENGRGNFPPRFSGLQFPNYSSELNVNALELDDSALYLCASSLQVDPYEQYFGPGTRLTVT.

The V call is TRBV28, the J call TRBJ1-2; 9 nucleotides line up with TRBD1. Germline CDR1 is MDHEN and CDR2 is SYDVKM. The V and J ends lost 3 bases and 8 bases, in that order; junction bases with no gene match: 10. The CDR3 is made up of 15 amino acids. The CDR3: CASSFPGQGHLGYTF. As DNA, the CDR3 is TGTGCCAGCAGTTTCCCGGGACAGGGCCACCTGGGCTACACCTTC.

This clone was observed once. The V and J genes are TRBV18 and TRBJ2-5; 7 bases map to TRBD1. Losses at the gene ends were 5 bases for V and 4 bases for J; bases not matched to a gene: 13. The CDR3 loop spans 16 amino acids. Germline-derived CDR1 and CDR2 are KGHSH and LQKENI. The CDR3 region is CASSSTGDRILETQYF. The CDR3 DNA is TGTGCCAGCTCATCTACAGGGGACAGAATCCTAGAGACCCAGTACTTC.

This clone was seen only once. This rearrangement joins TRBV7-9 to TRBJ2-3, with D perhaps TRBD2 (5 bases). CDR1 and CDR2 from the germline V gene are SEHNR and FQNEAQ (reference sequence). CDR3 length equals 18 residues. V gave up 7 bases and J gave up 6 bases, with 29 bases separating them. CDR3 coding DNA: TGTGCCAGCACTCCCCTATTGGGGAGTGGGTCTACTGCGGATACGCAGTATTTT. It is translated as CASTPLLGSGSTADTQYF.

Only a few counts were recorded for this clone. The chain uses TRBV7-9 and TRBJ2-3; D is ambiguous. This CDR3 has 14 amino acids. Trimming stripped 2 bases from V and 1 base from J, with 7 bases between. Germline CDR1 SEHNR, CDR2 FQNEAQ (reference sequence). The CDR3 sequence is CASSLSLGTDTQYF. The CDR3 DNA sequence: TGTGCCAGCAGCTTATCCCTCGGCACAGATACGCAGTATTTT. Full variable domain (rest looked up from reference TRBV7-9 and TRBJ2-3): DTGVSQNPRHKITKRGQNVTFRCDPISEHNRLYWYRQTLGQGPEFLTYFQNEAQLEKSRLLSDRFSAERPKGSFSTLEIQRTEQGDSAMYLCASSLSLGTDTQYFGPGTRLTVL.

This sequence joins TRBV27 and TRBJ1-1; TRBD1 matches 9 bases. This CDR3 contains 16 residues. The trim removed 0 bases at V and 4 bases at J, leaving 6 bases unmatched. Germline lookup yields CDR1 MNHEY and CDR2 SMNVEV (reference sequence). CDR3 coding DNA: TGTGCCAGCAGTTTATCAGTGGGACAGGGTGGCACTGAAGCTTTCTTT. Encoded protein: CASSLSVGQGGTEAFF.